What follows are 27 T cell receptor beta chains derived from one specimen sequenced in a study of OX40 agonist ivuxolimab in advanced cancers. The method was immunoSEQ multiplex PCR; TCRdb's version includes in-frame clones alone and lacks a portion of them. The table records 79,000 or so clones, roughly 85% of them present only once. The sample in question was CD4+ or CD8+ T cells sorted from blood, obtained in a trial of the OX40 agonist ivuxolimab. All receptors come from an adult with an advanced solid tumor such as melanoma, head and neck, liver or kidney cancer.

The CDR3: CASSIRQGVRTEAFF. The CDR3 nucleotides are TGTGCCAGTAGTATACGGCAGGGTGTAAGGACTGAAGCTTTCTTT. This chain links TRBV19 with TRBJ1-1, with a possible D match to TRBD1 (5 bases). From germline, CDR1 is LNHDA and CDR2 SQIVND (reference sequence). V lost 2 bases and J lost 5, with 15 bases in between. This CDR3 spans 15 amino acids.

The chain couples TRBV5-6 to TRBJ2-3; 9 bases agree with TRBD2. Trimming at V came to 2 bases and at J to 2 bases, leaving 3 bases not matched to a gene. The germline V gene encodes CDR1 SGHDT and CDR2 YYEEEE. The CDR3 extends over 15 amino acids. CDR3 amino acids: CASSFLAGATDTQYF. As DNA, the CDR3 is TGTGCCAGCAGCTTCTTAGCGGGGGCCACAGATACGCAGTATTTT.

The rearrangement joins TRBV5-1 to TRBJ1-1, with a tentative D call TRBD1 (6 bases). The length of the CDR3 is 17 residues. The V end was cut by 2 bases, the J end by 1 base, with 18 bases between. Germline V CDR1 and CDR2: SGHRS, YFSETQ. DNA for the CDR3: TGCGCCAGCAGCTTCGAACCCTCAGGGGCCCCGAACACTGAAGCTTTCTTT. Translating gives CASSFEPSGAPNTEAFF.

This chain joins TRBV4-2 and TRBJ1-5; D is unclear. This CDR3 comprises 13 residues. V lost 4 bases, J lost 7 bases, and 11 bases lay in between. Germline assignment: CDR1 LGHNA and CDR2 YNFKEQ. CDR3 in DNA: TGTGCCAGCAGCCTAGGGTCGGCGCAGCCCCAGCATTTT. This gives the protein CASSLGSAQPQHF.

V is TRBV5-4 and J is TRBJ1-4; TRBD1 agrees at 7 bases. V lost 1 base to trimming and J lost 8 bases; unmatched junction nucleotides: 8. Germline assignment: CDR1 SGHNT and CDR2 YYREEE (reference sequence). CDR3 length: 15 amino acids. In DNA, the CDR3 is TGTGCCAGCAGCTTGTCGTACAGGGGCGGGGAAAAACTGTTTTTT. It specifies CASSLSYRGGEKLFF.

This chain links TRBV11-2 with TRBJ2-7; possibly TRBD1 or TRBD2 for D (6 bases each). Germline CDR1 SGHAT, CDR2 FQNNGV. The CDR3 runs to 15 residues. V lost 5 bases and J 5 bases, leaving 19 bases between the germline ends. CDR3 sequence (DNA): TGTGCCAGCAGCCGACGCCAGTACGGGGGCGACGAGCAGTACTTC. Amino acids: CASSRRQYGGDEQYF.

The CDR3 loop reads CASSRGDSLGYTF. The CDR3 DNA follows: TGTGCCAGCAGCCGAGGGGACAGCCTAGGCTACACCTTC. V and J are TRBV4-2 and TRBJ1-2; TRBD1 matches at 7 bases. Germline V gives CDR1 LGHNA, CDR2 YNFKEQ. CDR3 size: 13 residues. Trimming removed 4 bases from V and 8 bases from J; junction bases left unmatched: 7.

This clone appeared a single time. The chain joins TRBV30 to TRBJ1-6, with 9 bases matching TRBD1. CDR1 and CDR2 (germline): GTSNPN, SVGIG (reference sequence). The CDR3 extends over 13 amino acids. The junction had 1 base not matched to a gene; V was cut back by 5 bases and J by 5 bases. This chain's CDR3 is CAWDRGNNSPLHF. For the CDR3, the DNA is TGTGCCTGGGACAGGGGGAATAATTCACCCCTCCACTTT.

This clone came up once. V gene TRBV6-5 combines with J gene TRBJ1-1, with D perhaps TRBD1 (6 bases). The CDR3 loop spans 14 amino acids. With 6 bases removed from V and 6 bases from J, the gap between germline ends came to 17 bases. Germline values: CDR1 MNHEY, CDR2 SVGAGI. The CDR3 sequence is CASRIGQSRAEAFF. The CDR3 DNA sequence: TGTGCCAGCAGGATCGGACAGAGTCGGGCTGAAGCTTTCTTT.

The chain couples TRBV2 to TRBJ1-4, with D perhaps matching TRBD1 (6 bases). Between the trimmed V and J ends, which lost 3 bases and 0 bases, there was a span of 11 bases. The CDR3 runs 16 residues. CDR1 and CDR2 from the germline V gene are SNHLY and FYNNEI. The CDR3 DNA is TGTGCCAGCAGTGATGTGGGGGGGCCAACTAATGAAAAACTGTTTTTT. Protein product: CASSDVGGPTNEKLFF.

The chain combines TRBV4-2 with TRBJ1-4, with unresolved D. The V and J ends lost 1 base and 7 bases respectively, with 19 bases between them. The germline V gene has CDR1 LGHNA and CDR2 YNFKEQ. The CDR3 spans 17 residues. The CDR3 region is CASSQVRGEGGSEKLFF. CDR3 nucleotides: TGTGCCAGCAGCCAAGTCCGTGGGGAGGGCGGAAGTGAAAAACTGTTTTTT.

This sequence joins TRBV7-2 and TRBJ2-7; 8 positions agree with TRBD1. The CDR3 spans 14 residues. V lost 1 base, J lost 3 bases, and 2 bases stayed unmatched. CDR1 and CDR2 from the germline V gene are SGHTA and FQGNSA. This CDR3 is CASSLGTGIYEQYF. The CDR3 bases are TGTGCCAGCAGCTTAGGGACAGGGATCTACGAGCAGTACTTC.

This chain's CDR3 is CASSGRVGQETQYF. CDR3 in DNA: TGTGCCAGCAGTGGGAGGGTAGGTCAAGAGACCCAGTACTTC. The rearrangement joins TRBV2 to TRBJ2-5; TRBD2 is a possible D gene (6 bases). Germline values: CDR1 SNHLY, CDR2 FYNNEI. The CDR3 extends over 14 amino acids. V was cut by 4 bases and J by 2 bases, with 11 bases left in between.

The chain links TRBV19 to TRBJ2-7, with 9 bases aligning to TRBD1. The CDR3 is made up of 15 amino acids. The germline gives CDR1 LNHDA, CDR2 SQIVND (reference sequence). J lost 4 bases, V lost 5 bases, and 9 bases had no gene match. The CDR3 coding sequence is TGTGCCAGTAGTTTCCGACAGGGGGAAGTGTACGAGCAGTACTTC. This gives the protein CASSFRQGEVYEQYF.

The chain has TRBV30 and TRBJ2-5; D assignment may be TRBD1 or TRBD2 (5 bases each). In germline, CDR1 is GTSNPN, CDR2 SVGIG (reference sequence). The CDR3 sequence is 13 residues long. The V end was cut by 2 bases, the J end by 5 bases, with 12 bases between. CDR3 amino acids: CAWSRDLRETQYF. CDR3 nucleotide sequence: TGTGCCTGGAGTAGGGACCTACGGGAGACCCAGTACTTC.

This chain links TRBV28 with TRBJ1-3; D call uncertain. Germline V gives CDR1 MDHEN, CDR2 SYDVKM. The V gene lost 5 bases and the J gene lost 4 bases, with 15 bases spanning the gap. This CDR3 comprises 15 residues. The CDR3 DNA sequence: TGTGCCAGCAGTCTCCCCCCTTCTTTCGGAAACACCATATATTTT. Translation gives CASSLPPSFGNTIYF.

This sequence joins TRBV7-3 and TRBJ2-2; D is ambiguous. Trimming pared 7 bases from V and 3 bases from J, leaving 12 bases between. From germline, CDR1 is SGHTA and CDR2 FQGTGA. The CDR3 spans 14 residues. Here the CDR3 DNA reads TGTGCCAGCAAGATTACAGAACACACCGGGGAGCTGTTTTTT. It is translated as CASKITEHTGELFF.

This sequence joins TRBV5-1 and TRBJ2-3; TRBD1 aligns across 8 bases. This CDR3 spans 14 amino acids. Germline values: CDR1 SGHRS, CDR2 YFSETQ. The J segment lost 4 bases and the V segment lost 6 bases, leaving 7 bases of the junction unmatched. CDR3 sequence (DNA): TGCGCCAGCAACTCACAGGGGGTAGCAGATACGCAGTATTTT. Amino acids: CASNSQGVADTQYF. Drawing the rest from reference TRBV5-1 and TRBJ2-3, the complete variable domain is KAGVTQTPRYLIKTRGQQVTLSCSPISGHRSVSWYQQTPGQGLQFLFEYFSETQRNKGNFPGRFSGRQFSNSRSEMNVSTLELGDSALYLCASNSQGVADTQYFGPGTRLTVL.

This chain links TRBV7-8 with TRBJ2-1, with TRBD2 matching 8 bases. There are 19 residues in the CDR3. V was clipped by 5 bases and J by 0 bases; unmatched bases: 15. CDR1 is SGHVS, CDR2 FQNEAQ, per germline. CDR3: CASSPTVGLVISSYNEQFF. The CDR3 coding sequence is TGTGCCAGCAGCCCCACAGTGGGACTAGTGATAAGCTCCTACAATGAGCAGTTCTTC.

This clone was observed once. This rearrangement joins TRBV19 to TRBJ2-1, with 7 bases lining up with TRBD2. V was clipped by 0 bases and J by 3 bases; unmatched bases: 2. Germline-derived CDR1 and CDR2 are LNHDA and SQIVND (reference sequence). CDR3 length equals 15 residues. In DNA form, the CDR3 reads TGTGCCAGTAGTATAGAGGGACTACTCTACAATGAGCAGTTCTTC. Amino acid sequence: CASSIEGLLYNEQFF.

This clone has just one count. This chain links TRBV19 with TRBJ1-4, with D uncertain. The CDR3 has 14 amino acids. Germline CDR1 and CDR2: LNHDA and SQIVND (reference sequence). The V end was cut by 1 base, the J end by 3 bases, with 6 bases between. The DNA of the CDR3 is TGTGCCAGTAGTATAGGTGGTGCTAATGAAAAACTGTTTTTT. Translated: CASSIGGANEKLFF.

The V gene is TRBV2, the J gene TRBJ2-7; D may match TRBD1 or TRBD2 (5 bases each). The germline V gene has CDR1 SNHLY and CDR2 FYNNEI. The CDR3 has 15 amino acids. V was pared by 2 bases and J by 7 bases, with 18 bases between. CDR3 in DNA: TGTGCCAGCAGTGAAAGGTCTGGAGCTGGGGGAGAGCAGTACTTC. This encodes CASSERSGAGGEQYF.

V and J are TRBV18 and TRBJ1-3, with TRBD1 matching 7 bases. The ends lost 3 bases at V and 2 bases at J; junction bases unmatched: 7. This CDR3 has 16 residues. CDR1 is KGHSH, CDR2 LQKENI, per germline. The CDR3 DNA reads as TGTGCCAGCTCACCCACCGCCGGGACAGCTGGAAACACCATATATTTT. It yields the protein CASSPTAGTAGNTIYF. The complete variable domain, with remaining parts taken from reference TRBV18 and TRBJ1-3, reads NAGVMQNPRHLVRRRGQEARLRCSPMKGHSHVYWYRQLPEEGLKFMVYLQKENIIDESGMPKERFSAEFPKEGPSILRIQQVVRGDSAAYFCASSPTAGTAGNTIYFGEGSWLTVV.

The J gene is TRBJ1-5, the V gene TRBV18; unclear D gene. The CDR3 is 13 residues long. The germline V gene has CDR1 KGHSH and CDR2 LQKENI. Deletions cut 1 base from V and 4 bases from J, with 5 bases between. CDR3 amino acids: CASSPQGNQPQHF. Written as DNA, the CDR3 is TGTGCCAGCTCACCACAGGGAAATCAGCCCCAGCATTTT.

The chain uses TRBV6-6 and TRBJ2-7; D gene ambiguous. This CDR3 is built from 13 residues. CDR1 is MNHNY and CDR2 is SVGAGI in the germline V gene (reference sequence). Trimming took off 0 bases at V and 6 bases at J, with 9 bases between the two ends. CDR3 region: CASSYSREFEQYF. The CDR3 coding sequence is TGTGCCAGCAGTTACTCTAGGGAATTCGAGCAGTACTTC.

J is TRBJ1-5 and V is TRBV30; D might be TRBD1 (5 bases). V dropped 6 bases and J dropped 0 bases, with 15 bases sitting between them. Germline loops: CDR1 GTSNPN, CDR2 SVGIG (reference sequence). The CDR3 is 15 amino acids. The CDR3 nucleotides read TGTGCCTGTGCCACCGACAGCTATAGCAATCAGCCCCAGCATTTT. It specifies CACATDSYSNQPQHF.

This chain uses TRBV27 with TRBJ1-4, with TRBD1 as a possible D gene (6 bases). V dropped 4 bases and J dropped 8 bases, with 17 bases sitting between them. Germline V lookup: CDR1 MNHEY, CDR2 SMNVEV (reference sequence). The length of the CDR3 is 15 residues. The CDR3 is CASSSLGEGGEKLFF. The CDR3 DNA reads as TGTGCCAGCAGTTCCCTCGGAGAAGGGGGGGAAAAACTGTTTTTT.